These T cell receptor beta chains were read from a single sample in a study of blood T cell repertoires in COVID-19. Sequencing used immunoSEQ multiplex PCR; TCRdb keeps in-frame clones, though not all of them. Here the sample spans 250,000 to 350,000 clones, roughly 88% being singletons. Sample: PBMCs or T cells enriched from blood (not recorded which). These receptors all stem from a woman aged 30 to 39 who had recovered from COVID-19. CDR3s include the opening cysteine and the closing phenylalanine or tryptophan. D genes are given only for firm matches. The size of a clone is reported for some rows only, either as once, few or many, or as a class for expanded clones.

>.|TRBD1|TRBV9|TRBJ1-1
CASSVMTGEAPGTEAFF
TGTGCCAGCAGCGTAATGACAGGGGAAGCTCCAGGCACTGAAGCTTTCTTT
>once|TRBD1|TRBV28|TRBJ2-7
CASRAGTGVNEQYF
TGTGCCAGCAGAGCCGGGACAGGGGTCAACGAGCAGTACTTC
>.|TRBD2|TRBV5-6|TRBJ2-5
CASSLGGGKETQYF
TGTGCCAGCAGCTTGGGGGGAGGGAAAGAGACCCAGTACTTC
>.|.|TRBV7-9|TRBJ2-2
CATLTGELFF
TGTGCCACCTTAACCGGGGAGCTGTTTTTT
>.|.|TRBV27|TRBJ1-5
CASKARRAGQDQPQHF
TGTGCCAGCAAAGCCCGGCGAGCGGGGCAGGATCAGCCCCAGCATTTT
>.|TRBD1|TRBV28|TRBJ2-5
CASSFPGQDHLRGGETQYF
TGTGCCAGCAGTTTTCCGGGACAGGACCACCTCCGGGGTGGAGAGACCCAGTACTTC
>.|TRBD1|TRBV2|TRBJ1-5
CASSPQGQGRNQPQHF
TGTGCCAGCAGTCCTCAAGGACAGGGACGGAATCAGCCCCAGCATTTT
>.|.|TRBV6-5|TRBJ2-7
CASRPLTVPTYEQYF
TGTGCCAGCAGGCCTCTGACAGTCCCTACCTACGAGCAGTACTTC
>.|.|TRBV27|TRBJ1-1
CASSQQALGPRNEAEAFF
TGTGCCAGCAGTCAACAAGCATTAGGTCCTAGAAACGAGGCTGAAGCTTTCTTT
>.|.|TRBV7-9|TRBJ1-1
CASSEDSNTEAFF
TGTGCCAGCAGCGAAGACAGTAACACTGAAGCTTTCTTT
>.|TRBD1|TRBV10-3|TRBJ1-6
CAINDRGSNSPLHF
TGTGCCATCAATGACAGGGGTAGTAATTCACCCCTCCACTTT
>.|TRBD1|TRBV9|TRBJ2-2
CASSPRTGGTGELFF
TGTGCCAGCAGCCCTCGGACAGGGGGGACCGGGGAGCTGTTTTTT
>.|.|TRBV7-9|TRBJ2-1
CASSFFAGSSVNEQFF
TGTGCCAGCAGCTTTTTTGCGGGGTCCTCCGTTAATGAGCAGTTCTTC
>.|.|TRBV2|TRBJ1-2
CASSLTLNYGYTF
TGTGCCAGCAGTTTGACACTTAACTATGGCTACACCTTC
>.|TRBD2|TRBV5-1|TRBJ2-7
CASSLSTSGNDPYEQYF
TGCGCCAGCAGCTTGAGTACTAGCGGGAACGACCCCTACGAGCAGTACTTC
>.|.|TRBV29-1|TRBJ2-7
CSARKGFDYEQYF
TGCAGCGCCCGGAAGGGGTTCGACTACGAGCAGTACTTC
>.|.|TRBV28|TRBJ1-5
CASSYPLCGGACGNQPQHF
TGTGCCAGCAGCTACCCCCTGTGTGGGGGCGCCTGTGGTAACCAGCCCCAGCATTTT
>.|.|TRBV10-1|TRBJ2-7
CASSEKGRYEQYF
TGCGCCAGCAGTGAGAAGGGGCGCTACGAGCAGTACTTC
>.|TRBD2|TRBV28|TRBJ2-2
CASSLLSGMGTGELFF
TGTGCCAGCAGTTTATTAAGCGGGATGGGCACCGGGGAGCTGTTTTTT
>.|TRBD1|TRBV9|TRBJ2-5
CASSSRTGRQETQYF
TGTGCCAGCAGCTCCCGGACAGGGCGACAAGAGACCCAGTACTTC
>.|TRBD1|TRBV19|TRBJ1-5
CASEGTGGPSNQPQHF
TGTGCCAGTGAAGGAACAGGGGGGCCTAGCAATCAGCCCCAGCATTTT
>once|TRBD1|TRBV5-1|TRBJ2-7
CASSSRQGTTFTVYEQYF
TGCGCCAGCAGCTCTCGACAGGGTACAACTTTTACGGTTTACGAGCAGTACTTC
>few|TRBD1|TRBV6-1|TRBJ1-2
CASSDHRGDYGYTF
TGTGCCAGCAGTGACCACAGGGGAGACTATGGCTACACCTTC
>few|TRBD1|TRBV7-8|TRBJ1-5
CASSLEGGSNQPQHF
TGTGCCAGCAGCTTAGAAGGGGGCAGCAATCAGCCCCAGCATTTT
>few|.|TRBV28|TRBJ1-4
CASTTSRGATNEKLFF
TGTGCCAGCACCACCAGCAGGGGTGCAACTAATGAAAAACTGTTTTTT
>.|.|TRBV6-5|TRBJ1-2
CASSYLSANYGYTF
TGTGCCAGCAGTTACCTAAGCGCTAACTATGGCTACACCTTC
>.|TRBD2|TRBV28|TRBJ2-7
CASTLGGVYEQYF
TGTGCCAGCACCTTGGGGGGGGTCTACGAGCAGTACTTC
>once|.|TRBV3-1/TRBV3-2|TRBJ1-2
CASSQGRQSFNYGYTF
TGTGCCAGCAGCCAAGGACGACAGAGTTTTAACTATGGCTACACCTTC
>.|TRBD2|TRBV10-2|TRBJ2-7
CASRGLAGESSYEQYF
TGCGCCAGCAGGGGACTAGCGGGAGAAAGCTCCTACGAGCAGTACTTC
>.|TRBD1|TRBV15|TRBJ1-3
CATRTTGRGPNTIYF
TGTGCCACCCGCACAACGGGAAGGGGGCCAAACACCATATATTTT
>.|.|TRBV13|TRBJ1-1
CASTGGGLESMNTEAFF
TGTGCCAGCACTGGGGGGGGGCTCGAGAGCATGAACACTGAAGCTTTCTTT
>.|TRBD1|TRBV10-1|TRBJ2-2
CASRNRDRELWGELFF
TGCGCCAGCAGAAACCGGGACAGGGAATTATGGGGGGAGCTGTTTTTT
>.|TRBD1|TRBV6-6|TRBJ1-2
CASTTGTGRTYGYTF
TGTGCCAGCACTACCGGGACAGGGCGTACCTATGGCTACACCTTC
>.|TRBD1|TRBV18|TRBJ2-5
CASSPQTGTGQETQYF
TGTGCCAGCTCACCACAGACCGGGACAGGCCAAGAGACCCAGTACTTC
>.|.|TRBV21-1|TRBJ1-2
CASSKDGAYGYTF
TGTGCCAGCAGCAAAGATGGGGCCTATGGCTACACCTTC
>once|.|TRBV28|TRBJ2-7
CASSLELTREQYF
TGTGCCAGCAGTTTGGAGCTTACAAGGGAGCAGTACTTC